Detailed here is one T cell receptor beta chain. The data were obtained in a study of blood T cells in healthy people across ages. Per individual sample, total RNA of at least 5 micrograms was extracted. CDR3 size: 17 residues. The germline gives CDR1 MNHEY, CDR2 SVGEGT. For the second PCR, which ran for 7 to 11 cycles, a sample-barcoded 5' primer and a J-beta primer mix were used. TCRdb processed the 5' RACE reads anew with MiXCR; each CDR3 protein has one entry. This table has hundreds of thousands of distinct CDR3 sequences, 56% appearing once. Sequencing input: blood. The clonotype comes from a man in his forties in good health. The chain has TRBV6-2 or TRBV6-3 and TRBJ2-1, with D uncertain. Matching the DNA end better, TRBJ2-7 makes the J call doubtful. The CDR3 reads CASSYSGHPSSYNEQYF. Here the CDR3 DNA reads TGTGCCAGCAGTTACTCGGGTCACCCCAGTTCCTACAATGAGCAGTACTTC.